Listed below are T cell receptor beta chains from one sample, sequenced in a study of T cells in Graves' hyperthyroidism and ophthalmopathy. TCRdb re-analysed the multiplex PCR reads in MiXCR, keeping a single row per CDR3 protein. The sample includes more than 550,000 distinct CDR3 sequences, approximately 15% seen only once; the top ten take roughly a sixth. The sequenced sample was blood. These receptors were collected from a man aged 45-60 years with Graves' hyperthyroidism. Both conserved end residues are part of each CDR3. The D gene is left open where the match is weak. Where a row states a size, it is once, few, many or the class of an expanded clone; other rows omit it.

CDR3aa: CASSPEMGFGYNEQFF
CDR3nt: TGTGCCAGCTCACCAGAGATGGGGTTCGGATACAATGAGCAGTTCTTC
v_gene: TRBV18
d_gene: .
j_gene: TRBJ2-1
abundance: .

CDR3aa: CASSLQGPNNEQFF
CDR3nt: TGTGCCAGCAGCTTACAGGGGCCAAACAATGAGCAGTTCTTC
v_gene: TRBV7-3
d_gene: .
j_gene: TRBJ2-1
abundance: many

CDR3aa: CSARDGTGASTEAFF
CDR3nt: TGCAGTGCTAGAGATGGGACAGGGGCCAGCACTGAAGCTTTCTTT
v_gene: TRBV20-1
d_gene: TRBD1
j_gene: TRBJ1-1
abundance: many

CDR3aa: CASSLGGISGRPNEQYF
CDR3nt: TGTGCCAGCAGCCTCGGAGGAATTAGCGGGAGGCCCAACGAGCAGTACTTC
v_gene: TRBV11-2
d_gene: TRBD2
j_gene: TRBJ2-7
abundance: many

CDR3aa: CASSLPRGAGVYEQYF
CDR3nt: TGTGCCAGTAGTTTACCACGAGGAGCGGGAGTATACGAGCAGTACTTC
v_gene: TRBV19
d_gene: TRBD2
j_gene: TRBJ2-7
abundance: many

CDR3aa: CASRYGTSGTYEQYF
CDR3nt: TGTGCCAGCAGGTACGGGACTAGCGGGACCTACGAGCAGTACTTC
v_gene: TRBV12-3/TRBV12-4
d_gene: TRBD2
j_gene: TRBJ2-7
abundance: many

CDR3aa: CASSTRDRVGGYTF
CDR3nt: TGTGCCAGCAGTACTAGGGACAGGGTGGGAGGCTACACCTTC
v_gene: TRBV27
d_gene: TRBD1
j_gene: TRBJ1-2
abundance: many

CDR3aa: CASSPAGSDYGYTF
CDR3nt: TGTGCCAGCAGTCCTGCCGGGTCTGACTATGGCTACACCTTC
v_gene: TRBV6-1
d_gene: .
j_gene: TRBJ1-2
abundance: many

CDR3aa: CASSFRRDTQYF
CDR3nt: TGTGCCAGCAGTTTTCGGCGAGATACGCAGTATTTT
v_gene: TRBV27
d_gene: .
j_gene: TRBJ2-3
abundance: many

CDR3aa: CASREDRLNQPQHF
CDR3nt: TGTGCCAGCAGGGAAGACAGGCTCAATCAGCCCCAGCATTTT
v_gene: TRBV12-3/TRBV12-4
d_gene: .
j_gene: TRBJ1-5
abundance: many

CDR3aa: CAWSGTTYNEQFF
CDR3nt: TGTGCCTGGAGTGGTACCACTTACAATGAGCAGTTCTTC
v_gene: TRBV30
d_gene: .
j_gene: TRBJ2-1
abundance: many